A single sample is the source of the 19 T cell receptor beta chains below, sequenced in a study of T cells in Graves' hyperthyroidism and ophthalmopathy. RNA transcripts yielded amplified TCR beta CDR3 regions. Carried out on the TCR CDR3, a first-round RT-PCR used the HTBI primer set. A single record per CDR3 protein comes from TCRdb applying MiXCR to the multiplex PCR reads. In the table there are hundreds of thousands of distinct CDR3 sequences, 14% of which are singletons. The material sequenced was blood. Receptors were obtained from a woman between 18 and 29 years old with Graves' hyperthyroidism.

This clonotype appeared a few times. J is TRBJ2-2 and V is TRBV4-1; weak D call: TRBD2 (5 bases). V lost 7 bases and J 7 bases, leaving 10 bases between the germline ends. Germline assignment: CDR1 MGHRA and CDR2 YSYEKL. This CDR3 region has 12 residues. The CDR3 sequence is CASNEGYGELFF. As DNA, the CDR3 is TGCGCCAGCAACGAGGGATACGGGGAGCTGTTTTTT.

This clonotype has at least ten counts. V is TRBV18 and J is TRBJ2-3; D ambiguous. The CDR3 runs to 11 residues. Trimming stripped 4 bases from V and 5 bases from J, with 4 bases between. Per germline, CDR1 KGHSH and CDR2 LQKENI. In nucleotides, the CDR3 is TGTGCCAGCTCACAGCAAGATACGCAGTATTTT. This encodes CASSQQDTQYF.

V usage is TRBV5-4 and J usage is TRBJ2-6; unclear D gene. Trimming took 0 bases from V and 1 from J, leaving 14 bases between them. Germline loops: CDR1 SGHNT, CDR2 YYREEE (reference sequence). This CDR3 has 18 residues. Here the CDR3 reads CASSLGRLLLSGANVLTF. The CDR3 bases are TGTGCCAGCAGCTTGGGTCGTCTTCTTTTGTCTGGGGCCAACGTCCTGACTTTC.

This clonotype was counted many times. The V and J genes are TRBV30 and TRBJ1-1; D is undetermined. The CDR3 contains 13 residues. The germline V gene encodes CDR1 GTSNPN and CDR2 SVGIG (reference sequence). The V gene lost 0 bases and the J gene lost 1 base, with 6 bases spanning the gap. This CDR3 reads CAWSVQTNTEAFF. The DNA for the CDR3 is TGTGCCTGGAGTGTACAGACGAACACTGAAGCTTTCTTT.

The rearrangement uses TRBV7-2 and TRBJ1-5; TRBD1 matches at 9 bases. Germline V gene data show CDR1 as SGHTA and CDR2 as FQGNSA. Losses at the gene ends were 5 bases for V and 1 base for J; bases not matched to a gene: 6. This CDR3 is 16 amino acids long. The CDR3: CASSLQGAGSNQPQHF. CDR3 nucleotide sequence: TGTGCCAGCAGCCTACAGGGGGCAGGAAGCAATCAGCCCCAGCATTTT.

This clonotype was seen a few times. DNA of the CDR3: TGCAGTGCGGGGGGGGTTGAGGGTTATCGCACTGAAGCTTTCTTT. It is translated as CSAGGVEGYRTEAFF. The genes are TRBV20-1 and TRBJ1-1, with D possibly being TRBD1 (5 bases). There are 15 residues in the CDR3. V was clipped by 6 bases and J by 4 bases, with 21 bases between them. From germline, CDR1 is DFQATT and CDR2 SNEGSKA (reference sequence).

The chain's CDR3 is CASSFPGQLGANVLTF. Here the CDR3 DNA reads TGTGCCAGCAGCTTCCCCGGACAGCTTGGGGCCAACGTCCTGACTTTC. The chain combines TRBV7-9 with TRBJ2-6; D is perhaps TRBD1 (6 bases). The CDR3 spans 16 residues. Trimming pared 3 bases from V and 3 bases from J, leaving 12 bases between. Germline CDR1 is SEHNR and CDR2 is FQNEAQ (reference sequence).

This clonotype was seen many times. This chain joins TRBV3-1 and TRBJ2-1; 7 nucleotides line up with TRBD2. Germline V gives CDR1 LGHDT, CDR2 YNNKEL (reference sequence). The trim removed 1 base at V and 9 bases at J, leaving 6 bases unmatched. This CDR3 has 14 amino acids. The CDR3 sequence is CASSQVWLAVEQFF. In DNA, the CDR3 is TGTGCCAGCAGCCAAGTTTGGCTAGCGGTTGAGCAGTTCTTC.

This clonotype was picked up a small number of times. This rearrangement joins TRBV7-9 to TRBJ2-7; 7 bases fit TRBD2. Germline values: CDR1 SEHNR, CDR2 FQNEAQ (reference sequence). V trimming: 5 bases; J trimming: 1 base; junction bases outside the gene matches: 8. This CDR3 contains 15 residues. The chain's CDR3 is CASSGAGERSYEQYF. CDR3 DNA sequence: TGTGCCAGCAGCGGCGCGGGAGAGCGGTCCTACGAGCAGTACTTC.

This clonotype was observed many times. The chain combines TRBV28 with TRBJ1-1, with 7 bases lining up with TRBD1. The germline V gene encodes CDR1 MDHEN and CDR2 SYDVKM. Trimming removed 6 bases from V and 6 bases from J; junction bases left unmatched: 10. The CDR3 totals 14 residues. The CDR3 spells CASSLNLRGAEAFF. The CDR3 nucleotides are TGTGCCAGCAGCCTTAATCTCAGGGGGGCTGAAGCTTTCTTT.

The chain employs TRBV7-9 and TRBJ1-4, with TRBD1 identical over 9 bases. The V gene's germline CDR1 is SEHNR and CDR2 FQNEAQ (reference sequence). This CDR3 is built from 15 residues. Losses at the gene ends were 4 bases for V and 7 bases for J; bases not matched to a gene: 7. CDR3 sequence (DNA): TGTGCCAGCAGCTCGAAGGGACAGGGCGGTGAAAAACTGTTTTTT. Amino acids: CASSSKGQGGEKLFF.

Many counts were recorded for this clonotype. This chain links TRBV6-2 or TRBV6-3 with TRBJ1-1; D gene unclear. Germline V gives CDR1 MNHEY, CDR2 SVGEGT. Trimming took off 6 bases at V and 0 bases at J, with 11 bases between the two ends. This CDR3 comprises 14 residues. In nucleotides, the CDR3 is TGTGCCAGCAGCCCCTCCCTCCTGAACACTGAAGCTTTCTTT. The encoded protein is CASSPSLLNTEAFF.

This clonotype was counted only a few times. This rearrangement joins TRBV5-1 to TRBJ1-2, with D hard to call. This CDR3 is built from 17 residues. Trimming pared 7 bases from V and 0 bases from J, leaving 22 bases between. Germline V gene sequence: CDR1 SGHRS, CDR2 YFSETQ. The CDR3 DNA reads as TGCGCCAGCTCCCCGACCTCCTGGGCAGAAACTAACTATGGCTACACCTTC. It specifies CASSPTSWAETNYGYTF.

Ten or more counts support this clonotype. The chain uses TRBV28 and TRBJ2-7; 8 nucleotides agree with TRBD1. The germline gives CDR1 MDHEN, CDR2 SYDVKM. V was clipped by 5 bases and J by 1 base; unmatched bases: 7. This CDR3 region has 15 residues. The CDR3: CASSGTGPPSYEQYF. CDR3 DNA sequence: TGTGCCAGCAGTGGGACAGGTCCCCCTTCCTACGAGCAGTACTTC.

The table lists this clonotype with a few counts. CDR3 sequence reads: CASSLVIGSQETQYF. For the CDR3, the DNA is TGCGCCAGCAGCTTGGTCATCGGGTCCCAAGAGACCCAGTACTTC. The rearrangement uses TRBV5-1 and TRBJ2-5; D unclear. Trimming shortened V by 0 bases and J by 1 base, and 10 bases separated the two germline ends. Germline-derived CDR1 and CDR2 are SGHRS and YFSETQ. The CDR3 covers 15 residues.

This clonotype was counted a few times. The chain employs TRBV12-3 or TRBV12-4 and TRBJ2-4; D not certain. Trimming left V 7 bases short and J 9 bases short, with 13 bases between. This CDR3 spans 12 amino acids. The CDR3 spells CASTPGWGIQYF. CDR3 DNA: TGTGCCAGCACCCCCGGGTGGGGCATTCAGTACTTC.

A word on this clonotype: A single base separates this from a much larger clone, so it may be a read error. The chain carries TRBV18 and TRBJ2-5; D unresolved. CDR3 length: 12 amino acids. From germline, CDR1 is KGHSH and CDR2 LQKENI. V lost 1 base and J 4 bases, leaving 4 bases between the germline ends. CDR3 nucleotide sequence: TGTGCCAGCTCACCACGAACAGAGACCCAGTACTTC. Residues: CASSPRTETQYF.

In this sample, this clonotype turned up a few times. This chain links TRBV3-1 with TRBJ1-6; D unclear. With 3 bases removed from V and 7 bases from J, the gap between germline ends came to 25 bases. This CDR3 has 19 amino acids. Germline CDR1 LGHDT, CDR2 YNNKEL (reference sequence). CDR3: CASSHWKIEEGGWNSPLHF. The CDR3 DNA is TGTGCCAGCAGCCACTGGAAAATTGAGGAGGGAGGTTGGAATTCACCCCTCCACTTT.

This clonotype has a count of ten or more. V usage is TRBV5-1 and J usage is TRBJ1-1; D gene uncertain. Germline assignment: CDR1 SGHRS and CDR2 YFSETQ. The V end was cut by 4 bases, the J end by 4 bases, with 14 bases between. The CDR3 runs to 14 residues. This CDR3 reads CASSPSLLSTEAFF. CDR3 sequence (DNA): TGCGCCAGCAGCCCGTCCCTCCTCAGCACTGAAGCTTTCTTT.